This T cell receptor (beta chain) was retrieved from a study of human T cells and chemical hapten exposure. The wider study: The sensitizing agent was 2% DPC, placed on 2 cm by 2 cm of upper inner arm skin. Throughout the approximately 25-week study, diphenylcyclopropenone was applied weekly to the patients' scalps. Patch tests put 0.01% DPC on the upper back, read at 6 days.

The CDR3 runs 18 residues. With 3 bases clipped from V and 6 bases from J, the junction kept 17 bases outside the gene matches. Germline V CDR1 and CDR2: SGHRS, YFSETQ. TCRdb re-analysed the RACE reads in MiXCR, keeping a single row per CDR3 protein. The sample yields 240,000 or so distinct CDR3 sequences, about 8.6% seen once. Time point defined: pre-sensitization, week 0. Sample treatment: therapeutic diphenylcyclopropenone sensitization with weekly scalp DPC. This sequence originates from a woman between 40 and 55 years old with alopecia areata. Some clones in this sample may be carry-over from other donors' samples. Here the sequenced sample was whole blood, taken in connection with sensitization to the hapten diphenylcyclopropenone (DPC). The chain links TRBV5-1 to TRBJ2-1, with 8 positions matching TRBD2. The CDR3 region has the DNA TGCGCCAGCAGCTCCGCCTCAACCGGGACTAGTAAGTTCAATGAGCAGTTCTTC. This sequence encodes CASSSASTGTSKFNEQFF.